The clone carrying this T cell receptor (beta chain) was picked up one time. Its specificity is unknown. The study ran its PCR with 60 Vbeta and 13 Jbeta primers. Assay: immunoSEQ multiplex PCR; the TCRdb copy retains only in-frame clones and omits some. The sample has 100,000 to 150,000 clones, about 82% seen once. V lost 5 bases, J lost 6 bases, and 11 bases lay in between. The CDR3 covers 14 residues. From germline, CDR1 is MNHNS and CDR2 SASEGT. The entry originates in a study of cytomegalovirus exposure and HLA in healthy donors. General study results and limits: In a later analysis, HLA-associated beta chains showed higher expansion and lower generation probabilities than comparable chains. The majority of CMV-associated TCR beta chains were reported as apparently HLA-restricted in a later analysis.

This chain links TRBV6-1 with TRBJ1-6; possibly TRBD1 for D (6 bases). The TCR was taken from a man in his fifties in good health and CMV-seronegative. Sequencing used PBMCs. CDR3 loop: CASSTGTSNSPLHF. For the CDR3, the DNA is TGTGCCAGCAGTACCGGGACAAGTAATTCACCCCTCCACTTT.